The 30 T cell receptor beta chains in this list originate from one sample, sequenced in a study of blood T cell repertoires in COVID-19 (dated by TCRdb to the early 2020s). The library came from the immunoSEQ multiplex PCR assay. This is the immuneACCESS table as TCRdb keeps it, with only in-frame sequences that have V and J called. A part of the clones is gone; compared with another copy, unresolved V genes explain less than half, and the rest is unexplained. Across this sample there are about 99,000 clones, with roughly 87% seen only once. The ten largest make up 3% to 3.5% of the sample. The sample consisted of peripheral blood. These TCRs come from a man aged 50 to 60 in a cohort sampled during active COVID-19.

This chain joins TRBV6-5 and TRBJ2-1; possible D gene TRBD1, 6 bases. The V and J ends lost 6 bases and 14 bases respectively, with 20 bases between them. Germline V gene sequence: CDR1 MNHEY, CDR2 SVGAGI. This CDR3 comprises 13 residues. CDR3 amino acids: CASSPLTGNSKFF. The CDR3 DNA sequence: TGTGCCAGCAGCCCATTAACAGGGAATAGTAAGTTCTTC.

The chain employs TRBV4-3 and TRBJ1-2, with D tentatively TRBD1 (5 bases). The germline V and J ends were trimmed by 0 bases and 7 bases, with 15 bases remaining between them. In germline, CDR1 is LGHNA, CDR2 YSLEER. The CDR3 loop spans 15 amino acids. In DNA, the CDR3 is TGCGCCAGCAGCCAAGATATTCAGGGCCGGCGTGGCTACACCTTC. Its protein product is CASSQDIQGRRGYTF.

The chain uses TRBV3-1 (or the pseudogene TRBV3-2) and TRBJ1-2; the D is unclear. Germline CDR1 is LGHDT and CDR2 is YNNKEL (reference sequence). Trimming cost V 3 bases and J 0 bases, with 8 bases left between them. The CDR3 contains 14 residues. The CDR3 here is CASSHTDPNYGYTF. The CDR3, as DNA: TGTGCCAGCAGCCATACAGACCCTAACTATGGCTACACCTTC.

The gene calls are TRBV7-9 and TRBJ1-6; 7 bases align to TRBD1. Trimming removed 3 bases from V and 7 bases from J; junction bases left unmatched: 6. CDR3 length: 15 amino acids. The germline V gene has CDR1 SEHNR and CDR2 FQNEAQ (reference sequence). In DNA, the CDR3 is TGTGCCAGCAGCTTCACAGGGGTGGAGAATTCACCCCTCCACTTT. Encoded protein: CASSFTGVENSPLHF.

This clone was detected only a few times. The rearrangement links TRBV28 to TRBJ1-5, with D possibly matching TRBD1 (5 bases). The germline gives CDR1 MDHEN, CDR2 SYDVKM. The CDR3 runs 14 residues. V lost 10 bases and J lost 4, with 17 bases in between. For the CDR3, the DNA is TGTGCCATTCAGGGTGGGGTGACGAATCAGCCCCAGCATTTT. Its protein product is CAIQGGVTNQPQHF.

The CDR3 loop is CASSLRTSGGTDTQYF. The CDR3, as DNA: TGTGCCAGCAGCCTCCGGACTAGCGGGGGGACAGATACGCAGTATTTT. The chain carries TRBV7-2 and TRBJ2-3, with 14 bases lining up with TRBD2. J gave up 3 bases and V 5 bases, and 4 bases lay outside the gene matches. This CDR3 region has 16 residues. The germline gives CDR1 SGHTA, CDR2 FQGNSA.

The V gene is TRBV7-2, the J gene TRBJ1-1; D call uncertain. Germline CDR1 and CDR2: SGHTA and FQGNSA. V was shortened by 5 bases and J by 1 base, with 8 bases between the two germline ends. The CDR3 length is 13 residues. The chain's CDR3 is CASSVTENTEAFF. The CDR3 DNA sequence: TGTGCCAGCAGCGTCACAGAGAACACTGAAGCTTTCTTT.

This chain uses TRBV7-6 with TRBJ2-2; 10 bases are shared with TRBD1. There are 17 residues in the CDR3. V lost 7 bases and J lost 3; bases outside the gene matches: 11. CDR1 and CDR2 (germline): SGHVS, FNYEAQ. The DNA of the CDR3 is TGTGCCAGCACCGTCTTGACAGGGGGCCTGCACACCGGGGAGCTGTTTTTT. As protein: CASTVLTGGLHTGELFF.

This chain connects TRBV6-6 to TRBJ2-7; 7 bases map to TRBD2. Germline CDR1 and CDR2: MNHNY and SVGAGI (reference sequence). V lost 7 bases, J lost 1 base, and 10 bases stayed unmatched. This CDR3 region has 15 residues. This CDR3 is CASTGGSLISYEQYF. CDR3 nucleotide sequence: TGTGCCAGCACGGGGGGAAGCCTTATTTCCTACGAGCAGTACTTC.

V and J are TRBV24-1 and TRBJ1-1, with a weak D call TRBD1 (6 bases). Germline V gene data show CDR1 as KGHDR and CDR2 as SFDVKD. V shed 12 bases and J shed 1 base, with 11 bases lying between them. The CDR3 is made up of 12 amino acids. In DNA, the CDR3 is TGTGCCGCGGGGGGGCAGAACACTGAAGCTTTCTTT. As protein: CAAGGQNTEAFF.

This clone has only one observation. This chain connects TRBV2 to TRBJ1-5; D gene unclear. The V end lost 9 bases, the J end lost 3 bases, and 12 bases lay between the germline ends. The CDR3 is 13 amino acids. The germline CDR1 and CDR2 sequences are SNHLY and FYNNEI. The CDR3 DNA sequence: TGTGCCAGTAACGGAGGGTTCAATCAGCCCCAGCATTTT. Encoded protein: CASNGGFNQPQHF.

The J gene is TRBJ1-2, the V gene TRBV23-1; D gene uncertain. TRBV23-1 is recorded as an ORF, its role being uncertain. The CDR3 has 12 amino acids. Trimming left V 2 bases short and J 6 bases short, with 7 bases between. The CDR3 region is CASSQPADGYTF. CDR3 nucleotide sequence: TGCGCCAGCAGTCAACCGGCGGATGGCTACACCTTC.

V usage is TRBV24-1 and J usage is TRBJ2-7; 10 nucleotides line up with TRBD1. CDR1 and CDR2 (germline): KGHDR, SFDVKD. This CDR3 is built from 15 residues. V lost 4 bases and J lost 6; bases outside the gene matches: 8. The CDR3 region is CATSDRGQGIGEQYF. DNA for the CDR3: TGTGCCACCAGTGACAGGGGACAGGGGATTGGCGAGCAGTACTTC.

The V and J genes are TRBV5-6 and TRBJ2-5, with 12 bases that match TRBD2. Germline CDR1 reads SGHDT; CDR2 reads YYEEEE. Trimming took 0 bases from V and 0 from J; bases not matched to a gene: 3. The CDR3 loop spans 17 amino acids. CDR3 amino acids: CASSLATSGGYQETQYF. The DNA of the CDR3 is TGTGCCAGCAGCTTGGCAACTAGCGGGGGGTACCAAGAGACCCAGTACTTC.

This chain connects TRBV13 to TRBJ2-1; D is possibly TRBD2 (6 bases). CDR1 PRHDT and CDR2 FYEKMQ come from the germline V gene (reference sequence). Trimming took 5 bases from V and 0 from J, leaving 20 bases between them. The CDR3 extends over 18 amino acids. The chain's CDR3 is CASSTFLVADSSYNEQFF. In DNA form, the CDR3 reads TGTGCCAGCAGCACCTTTCTGGTAGCGGATAGCTCCTACAATGAGCAGTTCTTC. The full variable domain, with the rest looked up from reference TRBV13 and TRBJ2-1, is AAGVIQSPRHLIKEKRETATLKCYPIPRHDTVYWYQQGPGQDPQFLISFYEKMQSDKGSIPDRFSAQQFSDYHSELNMSSLELGDSALYFCASSTFLVADSSYNEQFFGPGTRLTVL.

In nucleotides, the CDR3 is TGTGCCAGCAGCGGACCAAACAGGGGGGCGAGCAATCAGCCCCAGCATTTT. The encoded protein is CASSGPNRGASNQPQHF. The chain couples TRBV6-4 to TRBJ1-5; 8 bases map to TRBD1. Looked up from germline, CDR1 is MRHNA and CDR2 is SNTAGT. This CDR3 region has 17 residues. Trimming removed 6 bases from V and 1 base from J; junction bases left unmatched: 11.

CDR3 sequence reads: CATSRDPAGLGTDTQYF. In DNA, the CDR3 is TGTGCCACCAGCAGAGATCCCGCAGGGTTAGGCACAGATACGCAGTATTTT. This chain joins TRBV15 and TRBJ2-3; a possible D gene is TRBD1 (5 bases). Germline CDR1 and CDR2: LNHNV and YYDKDF (reference sequence). This CDR3 is built from 17 residues. V shed 0 bases and J shed 1 base, with 14 bases lying between them.

The CDR3 reads CASSRRTGDNQPQHF. CDR3 DNA sequence: TGTGCCAGCAGCCGAAGGACAGGTGATAATCAGCCCCAGCATTTT. The V call is TRBV7-8, the J call TRBJ1-5; TRBD1 matches at 7 bases. Germline CDR1 reads SGHVS; CDR2 reads FQNEAQ. Trimming removed 5 bases from V and 4 bases from J; junction bases left unmatched: 8. The CDR3 is 15 amino acids.

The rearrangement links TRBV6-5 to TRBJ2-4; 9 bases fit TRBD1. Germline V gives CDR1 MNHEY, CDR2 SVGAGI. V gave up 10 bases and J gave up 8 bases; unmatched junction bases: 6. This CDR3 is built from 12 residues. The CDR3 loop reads CATRDRVDIQYF. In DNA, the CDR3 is TGTGCCACCCGGGACAGGGTAGACATTCAGTACTTC.

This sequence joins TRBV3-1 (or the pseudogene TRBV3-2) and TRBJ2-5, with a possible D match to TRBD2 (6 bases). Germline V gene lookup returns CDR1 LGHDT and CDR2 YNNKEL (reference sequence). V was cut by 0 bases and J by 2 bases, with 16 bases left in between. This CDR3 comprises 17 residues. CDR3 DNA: TGTGCCAGCAGCCAAGATTTACTTGGCGGGGCACAAGAGACCCAGTACTTC. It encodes CASSQDLLGGAQETQYF.

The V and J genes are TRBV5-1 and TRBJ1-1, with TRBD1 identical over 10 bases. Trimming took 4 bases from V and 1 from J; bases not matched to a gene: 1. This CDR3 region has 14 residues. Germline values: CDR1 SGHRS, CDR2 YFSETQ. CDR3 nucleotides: TGCGCCAGCAGCCGGGACAGGGGGAACACTGAAGCTTTCTTT. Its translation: CASSRDRGNTEAFF.

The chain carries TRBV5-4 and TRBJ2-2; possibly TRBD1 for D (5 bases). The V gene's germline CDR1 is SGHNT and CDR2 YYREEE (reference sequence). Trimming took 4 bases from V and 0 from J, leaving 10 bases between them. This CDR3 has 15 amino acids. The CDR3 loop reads CASSLGQTNTGELFF. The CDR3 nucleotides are TGTGCCAGCAGCCTGGGGCAGACGAACACCGGGGAGCTGTTTTTT.

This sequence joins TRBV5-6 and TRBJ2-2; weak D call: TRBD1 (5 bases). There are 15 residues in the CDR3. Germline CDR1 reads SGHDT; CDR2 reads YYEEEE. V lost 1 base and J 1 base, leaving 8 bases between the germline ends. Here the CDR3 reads CASSLPGLNTGELFF. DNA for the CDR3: TGTGCCAGCAGCTTGCCAGGGCTGAACACCGGGGAGCTGTTTTTT. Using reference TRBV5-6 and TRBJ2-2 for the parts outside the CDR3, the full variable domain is DAGVTQSPTHLIKTRGQQVTLRCSPKSGHDTVSWYQQALGQGPQFIFQYYEEEERQRGNFPDRFSGHQFPNYSSELNVNALLLGDSALYLCASSLPGLNTGELFFGEGSRLTVL.

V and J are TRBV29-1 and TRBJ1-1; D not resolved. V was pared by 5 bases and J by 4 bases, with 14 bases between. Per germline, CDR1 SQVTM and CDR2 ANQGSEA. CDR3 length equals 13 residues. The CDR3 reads CSVPTASSTEAFF. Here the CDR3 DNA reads TGCAGCGTTCCGACTGCCTCCAGCACTGAAGCTTTCTTT.

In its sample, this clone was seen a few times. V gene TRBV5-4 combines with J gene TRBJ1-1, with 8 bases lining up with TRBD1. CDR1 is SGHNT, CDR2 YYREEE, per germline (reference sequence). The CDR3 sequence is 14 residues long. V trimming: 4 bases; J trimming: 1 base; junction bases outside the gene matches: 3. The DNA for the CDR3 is TGTGCCAGCAGCGGCACAGGGGGGAACACTGAAGCTTTCTTT. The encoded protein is CASSGTGGNTEAFF.

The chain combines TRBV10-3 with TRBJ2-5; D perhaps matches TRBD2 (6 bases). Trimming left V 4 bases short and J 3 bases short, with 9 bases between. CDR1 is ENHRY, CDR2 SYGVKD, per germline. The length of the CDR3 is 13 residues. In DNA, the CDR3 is TGTGCCATCAGTGCCTCGGGGGAAGAGACCCAGTACTTC. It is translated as CAISASGEETQYF.

CDR3 amino acids: CASRRDDQETQYF. The CDR3 bases are TGCGCCAGCAGGCGGGACGACCAAGAGACCCAGTACTTC. The genes are TRBV5-1 and TRBJ2-5, with D maybe TRBD2 (6 bases). This CDR3 region has 13 residues. Trimming pared 5 bases from V and 0 bases from J, leaving 8 bases between. CDR1 is SGHRS and CDR2 is YFSETQ in the germline V gene.

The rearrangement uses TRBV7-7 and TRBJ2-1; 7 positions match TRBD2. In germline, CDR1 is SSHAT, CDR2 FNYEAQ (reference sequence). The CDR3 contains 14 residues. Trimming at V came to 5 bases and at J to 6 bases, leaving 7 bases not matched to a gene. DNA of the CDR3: TGTGCCAGCAGCCTGGACCCGGGGGGCAATGAGCAGTTCTTC. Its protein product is CASSLDPGGNEQFF.

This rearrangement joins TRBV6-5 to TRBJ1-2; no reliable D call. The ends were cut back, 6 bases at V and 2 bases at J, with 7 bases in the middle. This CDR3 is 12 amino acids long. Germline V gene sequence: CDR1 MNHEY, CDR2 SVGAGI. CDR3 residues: CASREANYGYTF. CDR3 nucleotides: TGTGCCAGCAGGGAGGCAAACTATGGCTACACCTTC.

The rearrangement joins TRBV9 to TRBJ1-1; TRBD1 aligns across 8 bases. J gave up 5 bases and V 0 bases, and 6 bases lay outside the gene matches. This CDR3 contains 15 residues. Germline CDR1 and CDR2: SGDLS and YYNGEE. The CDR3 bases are TGTGCCAGCAGCGTAGGTCAGGGGGCTTGGACTGAAGCTTTCTTT. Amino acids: CASSVGQGAWTEAFF.